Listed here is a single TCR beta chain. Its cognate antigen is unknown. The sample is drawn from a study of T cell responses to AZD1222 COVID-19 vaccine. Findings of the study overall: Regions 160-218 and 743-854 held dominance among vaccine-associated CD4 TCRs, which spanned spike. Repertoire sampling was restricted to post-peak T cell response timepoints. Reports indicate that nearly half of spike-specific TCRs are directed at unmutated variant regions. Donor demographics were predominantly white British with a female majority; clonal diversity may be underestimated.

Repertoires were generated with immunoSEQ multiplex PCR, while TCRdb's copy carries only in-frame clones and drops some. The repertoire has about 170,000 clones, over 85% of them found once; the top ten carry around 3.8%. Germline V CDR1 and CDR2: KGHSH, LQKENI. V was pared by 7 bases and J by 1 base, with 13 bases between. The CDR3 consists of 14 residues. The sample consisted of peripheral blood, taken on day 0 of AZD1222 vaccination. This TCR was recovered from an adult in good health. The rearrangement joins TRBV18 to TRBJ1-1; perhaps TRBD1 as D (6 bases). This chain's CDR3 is CASLRDIGNTEAFF. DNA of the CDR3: TGTGCCAGCTTACGGGACATTGGGAACACTGAAGCTTTCTTT.